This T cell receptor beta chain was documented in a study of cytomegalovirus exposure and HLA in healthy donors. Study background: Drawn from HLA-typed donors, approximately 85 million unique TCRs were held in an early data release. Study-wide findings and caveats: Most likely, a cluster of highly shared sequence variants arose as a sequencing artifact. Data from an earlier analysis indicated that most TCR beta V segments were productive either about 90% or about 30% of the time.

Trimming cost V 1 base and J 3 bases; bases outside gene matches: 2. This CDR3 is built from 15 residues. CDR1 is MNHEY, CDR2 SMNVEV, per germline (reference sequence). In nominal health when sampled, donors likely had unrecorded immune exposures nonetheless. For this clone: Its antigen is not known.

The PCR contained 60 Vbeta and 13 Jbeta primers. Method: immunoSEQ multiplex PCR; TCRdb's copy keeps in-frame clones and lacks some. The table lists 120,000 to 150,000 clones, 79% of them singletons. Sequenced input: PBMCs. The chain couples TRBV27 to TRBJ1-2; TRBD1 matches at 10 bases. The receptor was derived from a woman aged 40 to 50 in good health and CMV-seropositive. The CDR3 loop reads CASSLLGQGDYGYTF. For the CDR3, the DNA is TGTGCCAGCAGTTTATTAGGACAGGGGGACTATGGCTACACCTTC.